A selection of T cell receptor beta chains follows, all from one sample in a study of T cells in Graves' hyperthyroidism and ophthalmopathy. TCRdb reprocessed the multiplex PCR reads via MiXCR and lists one record per CDR3 protein. The sample gives roughly 650,000 distinct CDR3 sequences, 16% of which show up once; 3% to 4% is in the top ten. Sequenced: blood. The source of these receptors is a woman in her 40s with Graves' ophthalmopathy. Each CDR3 is given with its conserved first and last residue. Fields, in order: D gene, J gene, V gene, clone size, CDR3 protein, CDR3 DNA. The D gene is left open where the match is weak. Not every row has a clone size; where given, it reads once, few, many or a size class.

>TRBD2|TRBJ2-5|TRBV7-9|many
CASSAGTSGRGQETQYF
TGTGCCAGCAGCGCCGGGACTAGCGGGAGGGGACAAGAGACCCAGTACTTC
>-|TRBJ1-1|TRBV20-1|-
CSASSGGRNTEAFF
TGCAGTGCTAGTAGTGGGGGGAGGAACACTGAAGCTTTCTTT
>TRBD2|TRBJ2-1|TRBV19|few
CASKTSGGASEQFF
TGTGCCAGTAAAACTAGCGGGGGGGCCAGCGAGCAGTTCTTC
>TRBD1|TRBJ1-5|TRBV19|-
CASGQGYSNQPQHF
TGTGCCAGTGGACAGGGATATAGCAATCAGCCCCAGCATTTT
>-|TRBJ1-6|TRBV5-1|-
CASSLNRQLPNSPLHF
TGCGCCAGCAGCCTCAACCGACAGTTACCTAATTCACCCCTCCACTTT
>TRBD2|TRBJ2-3|TRBV27|many
CASSPIPTSGGADTQYF
TGTGCCAGCAGTCCGATCCCGACTAGCGGGGGGGCAGATACGCAGTATTTT
>-|TRBJ2-6|TRBV6-1|many
CASGQVSGANVLTF
TGTGCCAGCGGACAAGTCTCTGGGGCCAACGTCCTGACTTTC
>TRBD2|TRBJ2-1|TRBV5-1|few
CASGLVGGANNEQFF
TGCGCCAGCGGCCTAGTCGGGGGGGCGAACAATGAGCAGTTCTTC
>TRBD2|TRBJ2-1|TRBV3-1|-
CASSHRLAGDNNEQFF
TGTGCCAGCAGCCATAGACTAGCGGGAGATAACAATGAGCAGTTCTTC
>TRBD1|TRBJ1-3|TRBV19|-
CASSSRDRSGNTIYF
TGTGCCAGTAGTTCGCGGGACAGGTCTGGAAACACCATATATTTT
>-|TRBJ2-1|TRBV20-1|-
CSASPGEQFF
TGCAGTGCTTCTCCTGGTGAGCAGTTCTTC
>TRBD1|TRBJ2-5|TRBV5-1|-
CASSQKGQMQETQYF
TGCGCCAGCAGCCAGAAGGGACAGATGCAAGAGACCCAGTACTTC
>TRBD2|TRBJ2-7|TRBV5-4|many
CASSPGTRSGEQYF
TGTGCCAGCAGCCCCGGGACTAGATCGGGCGAGCAGTACTTC
>-|TRBJ2-3|TRBV28|many
CASSFFGGGPGTQYF
TGTGCCAGCAGTTTCTTTGGTGGGGGCCCAGGGACGCAGTATTTT
>TRBD2|TRBJ2-3|TRBV20-1|many
CSATTSGRTDTQYF
TGCAGTGCCACGACTAGCGGGAGAACAGATACGCAGTATTTT
>TRBD1|TRBJ1-4|TRBV5-8|few
CASSPGQQNEKLFF
TGTGCCAGCAGCCCGGGACAGCAAAATGAAAAACTGTTTTTT
>TRBD1|TRBJ2-5|TRBV29-1|many
CSVRQGQETQYF
TGCAGCGTGAGACAGGGCCAAGAGACCCAGTACTTC
>-|TRBJ1-2|TRBV15|-
CATSRGDIGYTF
TGTGCCACCAGCAGAGGAGACATTGGCTACACCTTC
>TRBD2|TRBJ2-1|TRBV20-1|-
CSALPTAGGRHNEQFF
TGCAGTGCTTTACCCACAGCGGGAGGGCGGCACAATGAGCAGTTCTTC
>-|TRBJ1-1|TRBV5-1|many
CASSSSTLNTEAFF
TGCGCCAGCAGCTCATCGACATTGAACACTGAAGCTTTCTTT
>-|TRBJ2-1|TRBV7-9|-
CASSLAGQGQFF
TGTGCCAGCAGCTTAGCGGGTCAAGGGCAGTTCTTC
>TRBD2|TRBJ2-2|TRBV2|many
CASSMPLAGGSTGELFF
TGTGCCAGCAGTATGCCTTTAGCGGGAGGGTCCACCGGGGAGCTGTTTTTT
>-|TRBJ2-1|TRBV12-3/TRBV12-4|few
CASSFTSDEQFF
TGTGCCAGCAGCTTTACCAGCGATGAGCAGTTCTTC
>-|TRBJ2-5|TRBV30|-
CALDWHSGLQETQYF
TGTGCTTTGGATTGGCATAGCGGTCTACAAGAGACCCAGTACTTC
>TRBD2|TRBJ2-1|TRBV2|few
CASSSREGPDNEQFF
TGTGCCAGCAGTAGCCGGGAGGGCCCAGACAATGAGCAGTTCTTC
>TRBD1|TRBJ2-4|TRBV6-1|many
CASSQDHTGGINIQYF
TGTGCCAGCAGTCAAGACCACACAGGGGGCATCAACATTCAGTACTTC
>-|TRBJ1-1|TRBV6-1|many
CASSARGRENTEAFF
TGTGCCAGCAGTGCCCGCGGACGGGAGAACACTGAAGCTTTCTTT
>TRBD1|TRBJ2-4|TRBV29-1|-
CGVVTGAKNIQYF
TGCGGCGTCGTGACAGGGGCCAAAAACATTCAGTACTTC
>-|TRBJ2-1|TRBV19|many
CASSIGLAYFDEQFF
TGTGCCAGTAGTATAGGCCTAGCTTATTTCGATGAGCAGTTCTTC
>-|TRBJ1-1|TRBV7-9|few
CASSPRTAAEAFF
TGTGCCAGCAGCCCTAGGACAGCCGCTGAAGCTTTCTTT
>-|TRBJ1-2|TRBV2|few
CASSVGVGRLGRGYTF
TGTGCCAGCAGTGTAGGGGTGGGACGGCTGGGGAGAGGCTACACCTTC
>-|TRBJ2-1|TRBV9|many
CASSVYPGNEQFF
TGTGCCAGCAGCGTATATCCAGGGAATGAGCAGTTCTTC